This is a list of T cell receptor beta chains from one sample in a study of CD8 T cells in Susac syndrome. TCRdb fed the immunoSEQ multiplex PCR reads into MiXCR, producing one record per CDR3 protein. The sample shows around 71,000 distinct CDR3 sequences, 96% of them seen only once. The sequenced sample was CD4+ T cells from PBMCs. These receptors came from a human donor with multiple sclerosis. CDR3s include the opening cysteine and the closing phenylalanine or tryptophan. D genes are given only for firm matches. Only part of the rows carry a size: once, few, many, or a class if the clone is expanded.

>TRBJ2-7|-|TRBD1|TRBV7-9
CASSFSGQGAGEQYF
TGTGCCAGCAGCTTTTCGGGACAGGGGGCGGGGGAGCAGTACTTC
>TRBJ1-2|-|-|TRBV29-1
CSASEGSVYGYTF
TGCAGCGCGTCCGAGGGGTCCGTCTATGGCTACACCTTC
>TRBJ2-5|-|-|TRBV2
CASSKTTGQETQYF
TGTGCCAGCAGTAAAACTACAGGCCAAGAGACCCAGTACTTC
>TRBJ2-1|-|TRBD2|TRBV6-5
CASSLRGVGFNEQFF
TGTGCCAGCAGTTTGCGGGGGGTGGGGTTCAATGAGCAGTTCTTC
>TRBJ1-5|-|-|TRBV6-2/TRBV6-3
CASSLLTGRGNQPQHF
TGTGCCAGCAGTTTATTGACAGGCCGAGGCAATCAGCCCCAGCATTTT
>TRBJ2-1|-|TRBD1|TRBV5-1
CASSLGTGQLNEQFF
TGCGCCAGCAGCTTAGGAACGGGACAGTTAAATGAGCAGTTCTTC
>TRBJ2-3|-|TRBD1|TRBV18
CASSPWTGAGDTQYF
TGTGCCAGCTCACCTTGGACAGGGGCCGGGGATACGCAGTATTTT
>TRBJ2-3|-|-|TRBV10-3
CAIRSGDTQYF
TGTGCCATCAGGAGCGGGGATACGCAGTATTTT
>TRBJ2-7|-|-|TRBV3-1
CASSQDILREQYF
TGTGCCAGCAGCCAAGATATTCTGCGGGAGCAGTACTTC
>TRBJ1-1|-|TRBD1|TRBV5-1
CASSFARGHEAFF
TGCGCCAGCAGCTTCGCCAGGGGGCATGAAGCTTTCTTT
>TRBJ2-6|-|-|TRBV6-1
CASSRAGEGIGANVLTF
TGTGCCAGCAGTCGGGCAGGGGAAGGGATTGGGGCCAACGTCCTGACTTTC
>TRBJ2-1|-|TRBD2|TRBV15
CATSRTSGGAGEQFF
TGTGCCACCAGCAGGACTAGCGGGGGGGCCGGTGAGCAGTTCTTC
>TRBJ2-5|-|-|TRBV1
CTSSPCLGGSTRETQYF
TGCACCAGCAGCCCATGCCTCGGGGGATCTACGCGGGAGACCCAGTACTTC
>TRBJ2-2|-|TRBD1|TRBV12-5
CASGSGQGSNTGELFF
TGTGCTAGTGGGTCTGGACAGGGGTCGAACACCGGGGAGCTGTTTTTT
>TRBJ1-2|-|-|TRBV5-1
CASSLGGLGSNYGYTF
TGCGCCAGCAGCTTGGGAGGGCTCGGGTCCAACTATGGCTACACCTTC
>TRBJ1-6|-|-|TRBV6-5
CASSLDIDSPLHF
TGTGCCAGCAGTCTAGACATAGATTCACCCCTCCACTTT
>TRBJ1-6|-|-|TRBV24-1
CATSDGQFNSPLHF
TGTGCCACCAGTGATGGACAGTTTAATTCACCCCTCCACTTT
>TRBJ1-2|-|TRBD1|TRBV19
CASTRQGSPSNYGYTF
TGTGCCAGCACACGACAGGGGTCCCCTTCTAACTATGGCTACACCTTC
>TRBJ2-7|-|-|TRBV10-1
CASTALSSYEQYF
TGCGCCAGCACCGCCCTTAGCTCCTACGAGCAGTACTTC
>TRBJ1-5|-|-|TRBV3-1
CASSQDLMQPQHF
TGTGCCAGCAGCCAAGATCTAATGCAGCCCCAGCATTTT
>TRBJ2-2|-|TRBD2|TRBV20-1
CSAPSGAGGLTGELFF
TGCAGTGCCCCTTCGGGTGCGGGGGGGCTTACCGGGGAGCTGTTTTTT
>TRBJ1-2|-|-|TRBV29-1
CSVAGETSMGYTF
TGCAGCGTTGCCGGCGAAACCTCTATGGGCTACACCTTC
>TRBJ1-6|-|TRBD1|TRBV9
CASREGQGDNSPLHF
TGTGCCAGCAGGGAGGGACAGGGGGATAATTCACCCCTCCACTTT
>TRBJ2-5|-|TRBD2|TRBV4-2
CASSHVAGDRLAGGPKTQYF
TGTGCCAGCAGCCATGTCGCAGGGGACCGACTAGCGGGGGGGCCGAAGACCCAGTACTTC
>TRBJ2-7|-|TRBD1|TRBV10-3
CAIRDRRTYEQYF
TGTGCCATCAGGGACAGGCGAACCTACGAGCAGTACTTC
>TRBJ2-3|once|-|TRBV12-3/TRBV12-4
CASSLAFGGTDTQYF
TGTGCCAGCAGTTTAGCGTTTGGGGGAACTGATACGCAGTATTTT
>TRBJ1-3|-|TRBD1|TRBV7-3
CASSLSDRSSENTIYF
TGTGCCAGCAGCTTATCGGACAGGAGCTCTGAAAACACCATATATTTT
>TRBJ2-7|-|TRBD2|TRBV7-2
CASTAGGLSYEQYF
TGTGCCAGCACCGCGGGGGGGCTCTCCTACGAGCAGTACTTC
>TRBJ2-7|-|TRBD2|TRBV7-2
CASSQAGRAGYEQYF
TGTGCCAGCAGCCAAGCGGGGAGAGCGGGCTACGAGCAGTACTTC
>TRBJ2-1|-|TRBD2|TRBV3-1
CASSRRGDRNEQFF
TGTGCCAGCAGCCGCCGGGGGGATCGAAATGAGCAGTTCTTC
>TRBJ2-7|-|TRBD1|TRBV10-3
CAISYRGDEQYF
TGTGCCATCAGTTACAGGGGGGACGAGCAGTACTTC
>TRBJ1-1|-|-|TRBV7-2
CASSAGMNTEAFF
TGTGCCAGCAGCGCAGGGATGAACACTGAAGCTTTCTTT
>TRBJ2-3|-|-|TRBV6-6
CASSWVGGSTDTQYF
TGTGCCAGCAGTTGGGTCGGCGGTAGCACAGATACGCAGTATTTT
>TRBJ2-6|-|-|TRBV6-5
CASSYTGSGANVLTF
TGTGCCAGCAGTTACACGGGATCTGGGGCCAACGTCCTGACTTTC
>TRBJ1-6|-|-|TRBV12-3/TRBV12-4
CASSFQQNSPLHF
TGTGCCAGCAGTTTCCAGCAAAATTCACCCCTCCACTTT
>TRBJ2-2|once|-|TRBV7-3
CASSSKAGAVGELFF
TGTGCCAGCAGCTCCAAGGCAGGGGCGGTCGGGGAGCTGTTTTTT
>TRBJ2-5|-|-|TRBV3-1
CASSQTGTARETQYF
TGTGCCAGCAGCCAAACCGGGACCGCAAGGGAGACCCAGTACTTC
>TRBJ2-3|-|-|TRBV20-1
CSAPRARISTDTQYF
TGCAGTGCTCCGCGGGCCCGTATAAGCACAGATACGCAGTATTTT
>TRBJ2-1|-|TRBD1|TRBV20-1
CSARGRDRVLFTSSYNEQFF
TGCAGTGCTAGAGGCCGGGACAGGGTCCTCTTTACGAGCTCCTACAATGAGCAGTTCTTC
>TRBJ2-7|-|TRBD1|TRBV29-1
CSVPGQIYEQYF
TGCAGCGTGCCGGGACAGATCTACGAGCAGTACTTC
>TRBJ2-5|-|-|TRBV7-2
CASSPFGARKTQYF
TGTGCCAGCAGCCCCTTTGGGGCTAGGAAGACCCAGTACTTC
>TRBJ2-7|-|-|TRBV6-2/TRBV6-3
CASSYFATEVYYEQYF
TGTGCCAGCAGTTACTTCGCGACAGAAGTTTACTACGAGCAGTACTTC
>TRBJ2-7|-|-|TRBV6-2/TRBV6-3
CASSHDYPGDEQYF
TGTGCCAGCAGTCACGACTATCCCGGCGACGAGCAGTACTTC
>TRBJ2-1|-|-|TRBV20-1
CSARDRTAPYNEQFF
TGCAGTGCTAGAGATCGGACAGCGCCCTACAATGAGCAGTTCTTC
>TRBJ2-5|-|-|TRBV29-1
CSTRPGAETQYF
TGCAGCACACGGCCAGGGGCTGAGACCCAGTACTTC
>TRBJ1-4|once|-|TRBV28
CASSLAGVSEKLFF
TGTGCCAGCAGTTTGGCAGGGGTGTCCGAAAAACTGTTTTTT
>TRBJ1-1|-|-|TRBV20-1
CSARKQGAMNTEAFF
TGCAGTGCTAGGAAACAGGGTGCGATGAACACTGAAGCTTTCTTT
>TRBJ2-5|once|-|TRBV5-1
CASSRAANQETQYF
TGCGCCAGCAGCAGGGCAGCTAACCAAGAGACCCAGTACTTC